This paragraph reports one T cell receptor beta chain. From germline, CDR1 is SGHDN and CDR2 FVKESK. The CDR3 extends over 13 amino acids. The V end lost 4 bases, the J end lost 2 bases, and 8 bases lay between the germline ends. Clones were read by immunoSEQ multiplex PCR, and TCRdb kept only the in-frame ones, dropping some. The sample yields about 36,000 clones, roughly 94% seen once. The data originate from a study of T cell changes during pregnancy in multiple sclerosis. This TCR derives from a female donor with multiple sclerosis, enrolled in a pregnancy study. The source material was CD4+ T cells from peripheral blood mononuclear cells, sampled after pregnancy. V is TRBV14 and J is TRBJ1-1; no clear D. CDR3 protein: CASSRSVNTEAFF. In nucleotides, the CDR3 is TGTGCCAGCAGCCGATCGGTCAACACTGAAGCTTTCTTT.